This T cell receptor beta chain was retrieved from a study of response to subunit inactivated influenza vaccine. Study observations and caveats: Few new T cells, the authors suggested, are recruited by each seasonal influenza vaccination.

This clonotype was found a few times. Its antigen is currently unknown. Trimming removed 2 bases from V and 5 bases from J, with 18 bases in between. The CDR3 is 16 residues long. Germline V gene lookup returns CDR1 SNHLY and CDR2 FYNNEI. TCRdb re-called the RT-PCR reads through MiXCR, storing one row per CDR3 protein. This sample carries more than 550,000 distinct CDR3 sequences, 12% of them seen once, and the ten largest clones take around 9.6%. The sequencing here drew on PBMCs from blood, taken on the day of vaccination. The sequence came from a man aged 50 or older who received an inactivated influenza vaccine. The chain recombines TRBV2 with TRBJ1-1; possibly TRBD1 for D (5 bases). For the CDR3, the DNA is TGTGCCAGCAGTGAAAACAAATTGAGGGGAAGGACTGAAGCTTTCTTT. Protein: CASSENKLRGRTEAFF.